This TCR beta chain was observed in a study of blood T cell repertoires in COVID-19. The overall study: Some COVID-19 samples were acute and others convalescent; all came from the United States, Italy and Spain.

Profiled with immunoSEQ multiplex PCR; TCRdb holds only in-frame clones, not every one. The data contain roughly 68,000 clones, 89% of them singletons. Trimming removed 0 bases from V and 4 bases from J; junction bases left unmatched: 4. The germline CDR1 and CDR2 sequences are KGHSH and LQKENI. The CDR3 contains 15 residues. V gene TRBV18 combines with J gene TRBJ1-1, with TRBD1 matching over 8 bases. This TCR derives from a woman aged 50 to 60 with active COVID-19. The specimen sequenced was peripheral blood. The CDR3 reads CASSPPTGGRTEAFF. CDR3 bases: TGTGCCAGCTCACCACCCACAGGGGGTCGCACTGAAGCTTTCTTT.